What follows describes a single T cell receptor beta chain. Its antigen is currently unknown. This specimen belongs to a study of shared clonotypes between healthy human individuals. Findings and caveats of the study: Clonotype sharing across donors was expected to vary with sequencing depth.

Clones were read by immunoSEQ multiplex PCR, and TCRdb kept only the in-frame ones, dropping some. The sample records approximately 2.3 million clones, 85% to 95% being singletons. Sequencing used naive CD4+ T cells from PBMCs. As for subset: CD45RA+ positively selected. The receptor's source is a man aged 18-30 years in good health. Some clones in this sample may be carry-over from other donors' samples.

Written as DNA, the CDR3 is TGTGCCAGCGGTCTCGCGGATGGCTACAATGAGCAGTTCTTC. This gives the protein CASGLADGYNEQFF. V and J are TRBV6-6 and TRBJ2-1; D is uncertain. CDR3 length: 14 amino acids. CDR1 MNHNY and CDR2 SVGAGI come from the germline V gene (reference sequence). V lost 8 bases, J lost 3 bases, and 14 bases lay in between.